Sequencing of this TCR beta chain was carried out in a study of T cell responses to AZD1222 COVID-19 vaccine. The study's findings and limits: Regions 160-218 and 743-854 dominated among vaccine-associated CD4 TCRs spanning spike. Donors, mostly white British, included more females; clonal diversity was possibly underestimated.

Notes on this clone: Its matching antigen is unknown.

The germline gives CDR1 SGHVS, CDR2 FQNEAQ. The CDR3 has 15 residues. V gave up 2 bases and J gave up 4 bases, with 12 bases separating them. Libraries were prepared by immunoSEQ multiplex PCR; TCRdb keeps only in-frame clonotypes and omits some of them. The sample lists about 99,000 clones; 87% were seen once. V gene TRBV7-8 combines with J gene TRBJ2-1, with D unclear. This material consisted of peripheral blood, taken on day 0 of AZD1222 vaccination. The receptor was derived from an adult in good health. This CDR3 reads CASSLRSSKYNEQFF. Here the CDR3 DNA reads TGTGCCAGCAGCTTAAGGAGTTCCAAATACAATGAGCAGTTCTTC.